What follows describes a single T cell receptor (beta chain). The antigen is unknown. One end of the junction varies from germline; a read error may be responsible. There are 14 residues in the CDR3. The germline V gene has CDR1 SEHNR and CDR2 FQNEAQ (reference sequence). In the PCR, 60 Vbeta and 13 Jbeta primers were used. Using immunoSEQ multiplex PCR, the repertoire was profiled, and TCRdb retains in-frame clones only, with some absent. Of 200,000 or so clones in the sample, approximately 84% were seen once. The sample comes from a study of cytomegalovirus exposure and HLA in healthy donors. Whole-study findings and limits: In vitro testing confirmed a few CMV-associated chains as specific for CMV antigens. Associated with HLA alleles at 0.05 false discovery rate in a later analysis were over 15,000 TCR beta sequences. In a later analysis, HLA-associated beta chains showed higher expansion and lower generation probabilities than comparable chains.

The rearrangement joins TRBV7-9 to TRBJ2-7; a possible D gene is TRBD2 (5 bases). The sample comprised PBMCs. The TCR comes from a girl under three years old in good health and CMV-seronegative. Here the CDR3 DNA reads TGTACCAGCAGCCCCCGGGAAGGGTCCTACGAGCAGTACTTC. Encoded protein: CTSSPREGSYEQYF.